This T cell receptor beta chain was found in a study of PD-L1 blockade in urothelial cancer. In the study overall: Males with urothelial cancer arising in the bladder constituted most of the 29 patients.

V dropped 5 bases and J dropped 4; count of bases not matched to a gene: 13. CDR1 is SEHNR and CDR2 is FQNEAQ in the germline V gene (reference sequence). This CDR3 region has 17 residues. Time point denoted: pretreatment peripheral blood. This clone was seen only a few times. Sequenced by immunoSEQ multiplex PCR; TCRdb stores in-frame clones only, minus some. The table records 50,000 or so clones, about 86% of them present only once. The rearrangement uses TRBV7-9 and TRBJ2-2; 7 positions match TRBD2. The sequencing used PBMCs, collected around atezolizumab (anti-PD-L1) treatment. This TCR was recovered from a man aged 65 to 79 with urothelial cancer. The chain's CDR3 is CASSRRAGQGGTGELFF. Written as DNA, the CDR3 is TGTGCCAGCAGCCGAAGAGCGGGGCAGGGAGGCACCGGGGAGCTGTTTTTT.